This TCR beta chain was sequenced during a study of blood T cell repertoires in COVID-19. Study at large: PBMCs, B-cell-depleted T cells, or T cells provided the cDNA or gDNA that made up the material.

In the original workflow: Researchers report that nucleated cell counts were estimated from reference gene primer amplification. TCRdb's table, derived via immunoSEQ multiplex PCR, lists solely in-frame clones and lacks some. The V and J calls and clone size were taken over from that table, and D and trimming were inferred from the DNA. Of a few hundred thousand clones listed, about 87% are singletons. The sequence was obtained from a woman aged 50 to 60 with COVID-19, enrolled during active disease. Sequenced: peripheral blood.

The CDR3 reads CASSFRRVNQPQHF. CDR3 coding DNA: TGTGCCAGCAGCTTTAGAAGAGTCAATCAGCCCCAGCATTTT. The gene calls are TRBV7-8 and TRBJ1-5; D ambiguous. Germline lookup yields CDR1 SGHVS and CDR2 FQNEAQ. Trimming cost V 3 bases and J 3 bases, with 9 bases left between them. This CDR3 comprises 14 residues.